The 29 T cell receptor beta chains given below trace back to one sample, sequenced in a study of Ad26.COV2.S vaccination and SARS-CoV-2 variants. Treatment given: 19 received Ad26.COV2.S at low or high dose, single or two shots; about 5 received placebo; per-sample allocation not given. Sampling was done on day 63 after the first vaccine or placebo injection. Method: immunoSEQ multiplex PCR; TCRdb's copy keeps in-frame clones and lacks some. The sample holds about 350,000 clones; 80% to 90% are singletons and the top ten take about 3.3%. The starting material was peripheral blood, obtained in a trial of Ad26.COV2.S vaccine versus placebo. The receptors derive from a person aged 18 to 65 who received the Ad26.COV2.S COVID-19 vaccine or a placebo.

CDR3: CASSVSDRGTIYF. CDR3 coding DNA: TGTGCCAGCAGCGTATCGGACAGGGGGACCATATATTTT. V usage is TRBV9 and J usage is TRBJ1-3; 10 bases align to TRBD1. The CDR3 contains 13 residues. In germline, CDR1 is SGDLS, CDR2 YYNGEE. J was trimmed by 10 bases and V by 1 base; bases with no gene match: 2.

This clone was seen a single time. The chain is built from TRBV30 and TRBJ2-5, with D possibly matching TRBD2 (5 bases). Germline-derived CDR1 and CDR2 are GTSNPN and SVGIG (reference sequence). V was shortened by 3 bases and J by 2 bases, with 10 bases between the two germline ends. The CDR3 is 13 residues long. CDR3 coding DNA: TGTGCCTGGAGATCCAGCGGACAAGAGACCCAGTACTTC. Translation gives CAWRSSGQETQYF.

The rearrangement joins TRBV7-9 to TRBJ2-5, with TRBD2 matching 9 bases. CDR3 length: 15 amino acids. Trimming cost V 2 bases and J 5 bases; bases outside gene matches: 6. Germline CDR1 is SEHNR and CDR2 is FQNEAQ (reference sequence). The DNA for the CDR3 is TGTGCCAGCAGCTTACGGCGGGGGGGCATGGAGACCCAGTACTTC. Translation gives CASSLRRGGMETQYF.

The chain has TRBV5-1 and TRBJ2-7, with 9 bases aligning to TRBD1. The length of the CDR3 is 15 residues. The germline gives CDR1 SGHRS, CDR2 YFSETQ. J gave up 3 bases and V 1 base, and 5 bases lay outside the gene matches. CDR3 sequence reads: CASSLRTGANYEQYF. CDR3 bases: TGCGCCAGCAGCTTGAGGACAGGGGCAAACTACGAGCAGTACTTC.

This chain links TRBV2 with TRBJ2-5; 8 nucleotides align to TRBD1. The CDR3 totals 15 residues. The V segment lost 5 bases and the J segment 2 bases; nucleotides outside the gene matches: 7. CDR1 is SNHLY, CDR2 FYNNEI, per germline. For the CDR3, the DNA is TGTGCCAGCAGTCGGCAGGGGGCGGCTCAAGAGACCCAGTACTTC. It specifies CASSRQGAAQETQYF.

The chain carries TRBV5-5 and TRBJ2-5; D tentatively fits TRBD1 or TRBD2 (6 bases each). Germline CDR1 reads SGHKS; CDR2 reads YYEKEE (reference sequence). CDR3 length: 13 residues. Trimming removed 2 bases from V and 3 bases from J, with 8 bases in between. CDR3 protein: CASSFGGEETQYF. The CDR3 coding sequence is TGTGCCAGCAGCTTCGGGGGCGAAGAGACCCAGTACTTC.

The table lists this clone with many counts. The chain uses TRBV6-1 and TRBJ2-7; 7 bases match TRBD1. Trimming at V came to 1 base and at J to 4 bases, leaving 4 bases not matched to a gene. The V gene's germline CDR1 is MNHNS and CDR2 SASEGT. This CDR3 has 14 residues. CDR3 residues: CASSEVYRGYEQYF. CDR3 bases: TGTGCCAGCAGTGAAGTATACAGGGGTTACGAGCAGTACTTC.

This chain uses TRBV24-1 with TRBJ2-1; TRBD1 matches 9 bases. Germline V lookup: CDR1 KGHDR, CDR2 SFDVKD. V lost 5 bases, J lost 3 bases, and 13 bases stayed unmatched. CDR3 length equals 18 residues. DNA for the CDR3: TGTGCCACCAGTGCGGGGACAGGGTCCCTCCCGGACTACAATGAGCAGTTCTTC. Protein: CATSAGTGSLPDYNEQFF.

The chain combines TRBV2 with TRBJ1-1, with D hard to call. Germline loops: CDR1 SNHLY, CDR2 FYNNEI. Trimming took 4 bases from V and 1 from J, leaving 7 bases between them. The CDR3 consists of 13 residues. This chain's CDR3 is CASSVEPNTEAFF. CDR3 DNA: TGTGCCAGCAGTGTCGAGCCGAACACTGAAGCTTTCTTT.

The chain joins TRBV9 to TRBJ2-1; D remains unclear. Deletions cut 4 bases from V and 0 bases from J, with 14 bases between. Germline lookup yields CDR1 SGDLS and CDR2 YYNGEE. This CDR3 has 16 amino acids. CDR3 nucleotide sequence: TGTGCCAGCAGCACCGACTCCTTCCCCTCCTACAATGAGCAGTTCTTC. Residues: CASSTDSFPSYNEQFF.

V gene TRBV21-1 combines with J gene TRBJ2-4; TRBD2 is the table's D call and was not checked against the DNA. TRBV21-1 is a known pseudogene. The length of the CDR3 is 15 residues. The CDR3 DNA reads TGTGCCAGCAGCGCCGGGGTCCTAGCCAAAAACATTCAGTACTTC. This gives the protein CASSAGVLAKNIQYF.

This clone was detected once. This chain connects TRBV18 to TRBJ2-5; D is perhaps TRBD2 (5 bases). Germline values: CDR1 KGHSH, CDR2 LQKENI. V was cut by 2 bases and J by 1 base, with 8 bases left in between. The CDR3 covers 14 residues. Here the CDR3 reads CASSPWSGQETQYF. The CDR3 bases are TGTGCCAGCTCACCATGGAGCGGCCAAGAGACCCAGTACTTC.

The rearrangement links TRBV13 to TRBJ1-2; TRBD1 might be the D (5 bases). Germline V gene sequence: CDR1 PRHDT, CDR2 FYEKMQ (reference sequence). Trimming took off 7 bases at V and 2 bases at J, with 11 bases between the two ends. The CDR3 runs 13 residues. This CDR3 reads CASTLGRNYGYTF. DNA of the CDR3: TGTGCCAGCACCCTGGGACGGAACTATGGCTACACCTTC.

This clone was detected many times. This chain uses TRBV5-4 with TRBJ1-1; 9 positions agree with TRBD1. The CDR3 has 15 amino acids. Per germline, CDR1 SGHNT and CDR2 YYREEE (reference sequence). With V trimmed by 4 bases and J by 5 bases, 9 bases remained unmatched. CDR3 coding DNA: TGTGCCAGCAGCAAGTTGGGGACAGGGAATACTGAAGCTTTCTTT. This translates into CASSKLGTGNTEAFF.

The rearrangement joins TRBV7-6 to TRBJ1-3, with D possibly TRBD1 on 5 matching bases. Germline V gives CDR1 SGHVS, CDR2 FNYEAQ. The CDR3 totals 16 residues. Trimming shortened V by 2 bases and J by 2 bases, and 13 bases separated the two germline ends. In DNA, the CDR3 is TGTGCCAGCAGCTTATCTCAGGGTAATACTGGAAACACCATATATTTT. This sequence encodes CASSLSQGNTGNTIYF.

The chain uses TRBV5-4 and TRBJ1-5; D remains unclear. CDR3 size: 15 residues. V shed 0 bases and J shed 5 bases, with 12 bases lying between them. Germline CDR1 and CDR2: SGHNT and YYREEE (reference sequence). CDR3 sequence reads: CASSLDPPSDQPQHF. For the CDR3, the DNA is TGTGCCAGCAGCTTGGATCCGCCATCGGATCAGCCCCAGCATTTT.

The chain carries TRBV6-5 and TRBJ1-1; no reliable D call. V lost 1 base and J lost 2, with 8 bases in between. Germline V gives CDR1 MNHEY, CDR2 SVGAGI. This CDR3 comprises 14 residues. The CDR3 bases are TGTGCCAGCAGTTACTGGGCAGGAAACACTGAAGCTTTCTTT. This sequence encodes CASSYWAGNTEAFF.

The chain links TRBV24-1 to TRBJ2-2; D is uncertain. The CDR3 totals 15 residues. Trimming cost V 0 bases and J 6 bases, with 10 bases left between them. CDR1 is KGHDR and CDR2 is SFDVKD in the germline V gene. The CDR3 reads CATSDLHVLPGELFF. In DNA form, the CDR3 reads TGTGCCACCAGTGATTTGCACGTCCTGCCCGGGGAGCTGTTTTTT.

With respect to this clone: Other DNA variants within this sample encode the same CDR3. This sequence joins TRBV10-3 and TRBJ2-7; D remains unclear. Germline loops: CDR1 ENHRY, CDR2 SYGVKD. V gave up 0 bases and J gave up 4 bases, with 4 bases separating them. This CDR3 comprises 12 residues. The CDR3 DNA follows: TGTGCCATCAGTGAGTCTTCGTACGAGCAGTACTTC. Translating gives CAISESSYEQYF.

V usage is TRBV11-2 and J usage is TRBJ1-4; no reliable D call. Trimming pared 0 bases from V and 4 bases from J, leaving 12 bases between. The germline V gene encodes CDR1 SGHAT and CDR2 FQNNGV. The CDR3 has 16 amino acids. The CDR3 is CASSLEGNKYNEKLFF. CDR3 nucleotide sequence: TGTGCCAGCAGCTTAGAGGGGAACAAATATAATGAAAAACTGTTTTTT.

This chain connects TRBV28 to TRBJ2-5, with no clear D. Between the trimmed V and J ends, which lost 2 bases and 0 bases, there was a span of 7 bases. Germline V gene data show CDR1 as MDHEN and CDR2 as SYDVKM. This CDR3 has 14 amino acids. The CDR3 reads CASSLPTNQETQYF. Written as DNA, the CDR3 is TGTGCCAGCAGTTTACCCACCAACCAAGAGACCCAGTACTTC.

The V call is TRBV18, the J call TRBJ2-3; D unresolved. V was trimmed by 0 bases and J by 0 bases, leaving 7 bases between them. The CDR3 is made up of 15 amino acids. The V gene's germline CDR1 is KGHSH and CDR2 LQKENI. The CDR3: CASSPPRTSTDTQYF. Here the CDR3 DNA reads TGTGCCAGCTCACCACCTAGAACTAGCACAGATACGCAGTATTTT.

This clone occurred a few times. This chain links TRBV30 with TRBJ1-1, with D possibly matching TRBD1 (6 bases). Germline CDR1 GTSNPN, CDR2 SVGIG (reference sequence). Trimming removed 2 bases from V and 4 bases from J, with 11 bases in between. The CDR3 sequence is 13 residues long. The CDR3: CAWSLEGGTEAFF. CDR3 coding DNA: TGTGCCTGGAGTCTAGAGGGGGGCACTGAAGCTTTCTTT.

CDR3 residues: CASSIFPAGGQETQYF. CDR3 DNA sequence: TGTGCCAGTAGTATTTTCCCAGCGGGGGGGCAAGAGACCCAGTACTTC. The chain combines TRBV19 with TRBJ2-5; 10 bases align to TRBD2. Germline lookup yields CDR1 LNHDA and CDR2 SQIVND (reference sequence). Trimming at V came to 3 bases and at J to 2 bases, leaving 6 bases not matched to a gene. The CDR3 is made up of 16 amino acids.

The chain is built from TRBV28 and TRBJ2-7; 8 bases agree with TRBD2. Germline trimming cut 6 bases from V and 2 bases from J; bases unmatched to any gene: 6. Germline V gene sequence: CDR1 MDHEN, CDR2 SYDVKM. CDR3 length equals 14 residues. The CDR3 spells CASSTGTRTYEQYF. Here the CDR3 DNA reads TGTGCCAGCAGCACCGGGACTAGGACCTACGAGCAGTACTTC.

The chain employs TRBV19 and TRBJ1-5; 10 bases line up with TRBD1. The length of the CDR3 is 15 residues. J was trimmed by 3 bases and V by 4 bases; bases with no gene match: 3. The germline gives CDR1 LNHDA, CDR2 SQIVND (reference sequence). The chain's CDR3 is CASSTTGGNNQPQHF. The CDR3 nucleotides read TGTGCCAGTAGTACGACAGGGGGCAACAATCAGCCCCAGCATTTT.

CDR3 region: CASSPLRTNEKLFF. CDR3 nucleotides: TGTGCCAGCTCACCGCTGAGAACTAATGAAAAACTGTTTTTT. J is TRBJ1-4 and V is TRBV18; no clear D gene. CDR3 length: 14 residues. Trimming took 3 bases from V and 1 from J, leaving 6 bases between them. Per the germline V gene, CDR1 is KGHSH and CDR2 is LQKENI.

The J gene is TRBJ2-7, the V gene TRBV3-1 (or the pseudogene TRBV3-2); D ambiguous. There are 13 residues in the CDR3. Trimming took off 7 bases at V and 3 bases at J, with 13 bases between the two ends. CDR1 is LGHDT and CDR2 is YNNKEL in the germline V gene (reference sequence). CDR3: CASTLAPGYEQYF. The CDR3, as DNA: TGTGCCAGCACCCTCGCCCCCGGCTACGAGCAGTACTTC.

This clone was seen more than once but under ten times. This sequence joins TRBV10-1 and TRBJ2-2; D is possibly TRBD1 or TRBD2 (5 bases each). There are 13 residues in the CDR3. Trimming pared 6 bases from V and 5 bases from J, leaving 10 bases between. Per germline, CDR1 WNHNN and CDR2 SYGVQD (reference sequence). The chain's CDR3 is CASSGTRTGELFF. Written as DNA, the CDR3 is TGCGCCAGCAGCGGGACGAGGACCGGGGAGCTGTTTTTT.